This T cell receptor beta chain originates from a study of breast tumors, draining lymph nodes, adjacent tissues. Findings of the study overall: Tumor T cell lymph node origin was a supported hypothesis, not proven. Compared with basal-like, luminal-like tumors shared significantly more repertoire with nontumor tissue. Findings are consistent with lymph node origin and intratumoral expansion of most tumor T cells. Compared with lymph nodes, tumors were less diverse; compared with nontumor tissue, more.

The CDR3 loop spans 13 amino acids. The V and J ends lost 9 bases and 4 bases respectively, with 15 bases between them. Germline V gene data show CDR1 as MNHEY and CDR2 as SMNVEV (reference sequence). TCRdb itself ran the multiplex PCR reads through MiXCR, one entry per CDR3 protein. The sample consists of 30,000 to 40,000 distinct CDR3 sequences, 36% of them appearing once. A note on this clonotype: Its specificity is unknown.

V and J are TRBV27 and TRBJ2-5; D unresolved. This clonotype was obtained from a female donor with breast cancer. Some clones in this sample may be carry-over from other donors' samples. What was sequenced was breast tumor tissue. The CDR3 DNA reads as TGTGCCAGTAGGCAATTACAGCGAGAGACCCAGTACTTC. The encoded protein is CASRQLQRETQYF.